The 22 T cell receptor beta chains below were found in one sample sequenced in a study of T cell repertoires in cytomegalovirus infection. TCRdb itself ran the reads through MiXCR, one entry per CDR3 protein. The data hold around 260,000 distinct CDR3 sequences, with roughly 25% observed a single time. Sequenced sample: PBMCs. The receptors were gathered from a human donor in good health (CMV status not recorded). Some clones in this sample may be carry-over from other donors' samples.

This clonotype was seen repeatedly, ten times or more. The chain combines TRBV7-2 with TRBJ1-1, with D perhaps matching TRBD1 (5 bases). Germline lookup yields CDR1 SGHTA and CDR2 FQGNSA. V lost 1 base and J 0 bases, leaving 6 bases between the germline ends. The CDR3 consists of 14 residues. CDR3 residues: CASSLGQMNTEAFF. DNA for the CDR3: TGTGCCAGCAGCTTAGGACAGATGAACACTGAAGCTTTCTTT.

The CDR3 region is CASSLGSGFYGYTF. The CDR3 DNA sequence: TGTGCCAGCAGCTTAGGATCCGGGTTTTACGGCTACACCTTC. V is TRBV11-2 and J is TRBJ1-2; D unclear. The V gene's germline CDR1 is SGHAT and CDR2 FQNNGV. The CDR3 loop spans 14 amino acids. Trimming left V 1 base short and J 8 bases short, with 14 bases between.

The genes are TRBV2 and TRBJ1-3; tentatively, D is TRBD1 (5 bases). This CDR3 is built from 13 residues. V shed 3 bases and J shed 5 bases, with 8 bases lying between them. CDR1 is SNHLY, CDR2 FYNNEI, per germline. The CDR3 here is CASSEGPRNTIYF. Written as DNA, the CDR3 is TGTGCCAGCAGTGAGGGACCGCGAAACACCATATATTTT.

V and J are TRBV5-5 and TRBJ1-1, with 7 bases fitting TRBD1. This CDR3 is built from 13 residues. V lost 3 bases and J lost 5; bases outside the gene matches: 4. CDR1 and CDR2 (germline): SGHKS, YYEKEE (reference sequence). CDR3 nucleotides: TGTGCCAGCAGCTGGGGACAGATGACTGAAGCTTTCTTT. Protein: CASSWGQMTEAFF.

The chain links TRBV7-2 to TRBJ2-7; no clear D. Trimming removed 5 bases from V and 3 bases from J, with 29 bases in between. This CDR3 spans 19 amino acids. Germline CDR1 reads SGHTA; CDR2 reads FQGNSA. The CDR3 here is CASSLPRDIELRYYYEQYV. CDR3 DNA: TGTGCCAGCAGCCTCCCTAGAGATATTGAACTCCGGTACTACTACGAGCAGTACGTC.

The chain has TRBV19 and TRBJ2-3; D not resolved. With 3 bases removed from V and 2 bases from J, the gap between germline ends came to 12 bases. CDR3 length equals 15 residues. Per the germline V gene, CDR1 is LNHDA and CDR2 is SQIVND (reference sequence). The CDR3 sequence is CASSIQVTATDTQYF. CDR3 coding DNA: TGTGCCAGTAGTATCCAAGTAACTGCCACAGATACGCAGTATTTT.

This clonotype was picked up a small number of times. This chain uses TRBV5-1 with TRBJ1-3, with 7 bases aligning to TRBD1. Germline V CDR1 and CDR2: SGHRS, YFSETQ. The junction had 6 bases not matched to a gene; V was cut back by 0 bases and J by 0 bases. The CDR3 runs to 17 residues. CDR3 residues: CASSLAGQDFSGNTIYF. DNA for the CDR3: TGCGCCAGCAGCTTGGCCGGACAGGATTTCTCTGGAAACACCATATATTTT.

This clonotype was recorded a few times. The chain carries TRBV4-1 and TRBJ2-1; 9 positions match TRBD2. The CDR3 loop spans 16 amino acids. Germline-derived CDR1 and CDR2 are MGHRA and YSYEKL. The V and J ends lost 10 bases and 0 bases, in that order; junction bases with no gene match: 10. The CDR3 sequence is CATRTAGGNSYNEQFF. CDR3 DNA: TGCGCCACAAGAACAGCGGGGGGAAACTCCTACAATGAGCAGTTCTTC.

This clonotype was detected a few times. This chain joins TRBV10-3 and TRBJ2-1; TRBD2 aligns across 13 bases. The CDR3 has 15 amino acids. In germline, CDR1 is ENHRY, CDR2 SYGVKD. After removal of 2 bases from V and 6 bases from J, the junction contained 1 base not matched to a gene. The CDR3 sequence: CAISERLAGGNEQFF. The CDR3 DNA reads TGTGCCATCAGTGAGCGACTAGCGGGGGGCAATGAGCAGTTCTTC.

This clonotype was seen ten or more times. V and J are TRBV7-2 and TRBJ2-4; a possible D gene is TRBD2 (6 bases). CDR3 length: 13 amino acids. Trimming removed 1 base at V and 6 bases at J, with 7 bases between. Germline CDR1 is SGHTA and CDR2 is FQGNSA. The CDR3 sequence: CASSLEEGNIQYF. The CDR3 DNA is TGTGCCAGCAGCTTAGAGGAGGGAAACATTCAGTACTTC.

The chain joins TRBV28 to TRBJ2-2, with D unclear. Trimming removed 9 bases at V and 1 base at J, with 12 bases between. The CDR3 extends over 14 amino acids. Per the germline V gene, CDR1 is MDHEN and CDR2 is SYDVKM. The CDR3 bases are TGTGCCAGTAATGATCCGGAGAACACCGGGGAGCTGTTTTTT. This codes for CASNDPENTGELFF.

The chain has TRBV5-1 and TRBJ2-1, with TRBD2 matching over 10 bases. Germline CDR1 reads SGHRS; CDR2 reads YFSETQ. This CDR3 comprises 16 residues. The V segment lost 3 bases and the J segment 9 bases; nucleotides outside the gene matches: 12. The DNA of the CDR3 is TGCGCCAGCAGCTCACCCGGGACTAGCGTTGTGAGTGAGCAGTTCTTC. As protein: CASSSPGTSVVSEQFF. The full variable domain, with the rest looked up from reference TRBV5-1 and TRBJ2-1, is KAGVTQTPRYLIKTRGQQVTLSCSPISGHRSVSWYQQTPGQGLQFLFEYFSETQRNKGNFPGRFSGRQFSNSRSEMNVSTLELGDSALYLCASSSPGTSVVSEQFFGPGTRLTVL.

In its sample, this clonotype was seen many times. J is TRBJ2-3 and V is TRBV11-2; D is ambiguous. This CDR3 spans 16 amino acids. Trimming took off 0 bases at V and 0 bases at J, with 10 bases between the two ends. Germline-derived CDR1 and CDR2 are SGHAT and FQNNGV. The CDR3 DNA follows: TGTGCCAGCAGCTTAGATCGGTTCATGAGCACAGATACGCAGTATTTT. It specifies CASSLDRFMSTDTQYF.

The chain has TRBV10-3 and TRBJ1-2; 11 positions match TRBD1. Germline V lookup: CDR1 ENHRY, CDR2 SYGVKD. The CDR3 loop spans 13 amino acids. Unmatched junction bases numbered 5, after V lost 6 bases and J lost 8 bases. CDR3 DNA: TGTGCCATCAGCGGACAGGGGGCGAGAGGCTACACCTTC. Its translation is CAISGQGARGYTF.

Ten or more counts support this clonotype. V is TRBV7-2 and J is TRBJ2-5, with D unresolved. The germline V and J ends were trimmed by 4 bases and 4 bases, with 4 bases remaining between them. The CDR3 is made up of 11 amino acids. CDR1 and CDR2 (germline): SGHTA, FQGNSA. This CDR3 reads CASSSIETQYF. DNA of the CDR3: TGTGCCAGCAGCTCGATAGAGACCCAGTACTTC.

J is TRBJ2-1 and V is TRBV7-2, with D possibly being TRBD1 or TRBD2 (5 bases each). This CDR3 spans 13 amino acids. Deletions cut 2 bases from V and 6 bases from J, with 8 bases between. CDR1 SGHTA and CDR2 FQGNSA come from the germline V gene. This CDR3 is CASSLLGVNEQFF. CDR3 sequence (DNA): TGTGCCAGCAGCTTATTGGGGGTCAATGAGCAGTTCTTC.

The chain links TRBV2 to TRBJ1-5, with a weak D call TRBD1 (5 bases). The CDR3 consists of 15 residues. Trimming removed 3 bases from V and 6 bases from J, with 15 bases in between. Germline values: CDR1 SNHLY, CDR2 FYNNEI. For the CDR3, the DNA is TGTGCCAGCAGTGATGGTCGGGGCTACCTTCAGCCCCAGCATTTT. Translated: CASSDGRGYLQPQHF.

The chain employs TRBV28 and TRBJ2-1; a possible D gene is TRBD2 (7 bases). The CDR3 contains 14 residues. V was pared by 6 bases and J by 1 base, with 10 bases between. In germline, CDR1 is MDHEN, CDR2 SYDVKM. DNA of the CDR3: TGTGCCAGCAGGGGAGGGGGGTCCTACAATGAGCAGTTCTTC. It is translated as CASRGGGSYNEQFF.

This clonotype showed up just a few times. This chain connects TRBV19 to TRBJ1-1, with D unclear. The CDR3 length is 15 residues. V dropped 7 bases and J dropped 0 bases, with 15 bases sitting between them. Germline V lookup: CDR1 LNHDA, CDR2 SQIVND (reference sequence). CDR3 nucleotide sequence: TGTGCCAGTACTAGGTCGACCAAGCTGAACACTGAAGCTTTCTTT. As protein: CASTRSTKLNTEAFF.

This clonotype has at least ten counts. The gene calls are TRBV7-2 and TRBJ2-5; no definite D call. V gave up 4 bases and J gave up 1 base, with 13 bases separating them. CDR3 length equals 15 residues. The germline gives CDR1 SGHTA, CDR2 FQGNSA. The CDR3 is CASSSDPQRQETQYF. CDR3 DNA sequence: TGTGCCAGCAGCTCCGACCCACAGCGCCAAGAGACCCAGTACTTC.

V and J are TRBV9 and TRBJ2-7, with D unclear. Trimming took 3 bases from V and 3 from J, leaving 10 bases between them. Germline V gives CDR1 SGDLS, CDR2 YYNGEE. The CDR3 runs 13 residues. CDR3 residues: CASSATTGYEQYF. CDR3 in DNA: TGTGCCAGCAGCGCAACGACTGGCTACGAGCAGTACTTC.

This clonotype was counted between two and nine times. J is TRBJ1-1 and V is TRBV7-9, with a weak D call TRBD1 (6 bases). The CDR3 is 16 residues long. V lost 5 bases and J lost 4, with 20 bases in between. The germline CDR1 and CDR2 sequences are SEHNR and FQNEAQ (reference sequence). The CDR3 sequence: CASSVTGGGRSTEAFF. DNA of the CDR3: TGTGCCAGCAGCGTAACCGGCGGGGGGCGAAGCACTGAAGCTTTCTTT.